The next 13 T cell receptor beta chains were all read from a single sample in a study of T cells in localized non-small cell lung cancer. This table comes from immunoSEQ multiplex PCR, and its TCRdb copy is limited to in-frame clones, with some not included. Among about 70,000 clones listed, about 86% were seen once. Specimen: peripheral blood, collected before any cancer treatment. These receptors came from a male donor aged 60 or over with stage III squamous cell lung carcinoma.

A few counts support this clone. This chain uses TRBV5-6 with TRBJ2-7; D could derive from TRBD1 or TRBD2 (5 bases each). The germline V and J ends were trimmed by 6 bases and 10 bases, with 20 bases remaining between them. Germline lookup yields CDR1 SGHDT and CDR2 YYEEEE. This CDR3 contains 13 residues. CDR3 DNA sequence: TGTGCCAGCACCCCGTGGGCTGGGACGGACCAGTACTTC. This encodes CASTPWAGTDQYF. The entire variable domain, with the rest obtained from reference TRBV5-6 and TRBJ2-7, is as follows: DAGVTQSPTHLIKTRGQQVTLRCSPKSGHDTVSWYQQALGQGPQFIFQYYEEEERQRGNFPDRFSGHQFPNYSSELNVNALLLGDSALYLCASTPWAGTDQYFGPGTRLTVT.

With respect to this clone: This CDR3 is also generated by other DNA sequences in the sample. The J gene is TRBJ2-7, the V gene TRBV30, with 12 positions matching TRBD1. The V segment lost 8 bases and the J segment 7 bases; nucleotides outside the gene matches: 12. The germline CDR1 and CDR2 sequences are GTSNPN and SVGIG (reference sequence). The CDR3 is 14 amino acids. CDR3 in amino acids: CALAPGTGGHEQYF. The CDR3 nucleotides are TGTGCCCTCGCCCCCGGGACAGGGGGCCATGAGCAGTACTTC.

The CDR3, as DNA: TGCGCCAGCAGCCCGACAGGGGTATATGAAAAACTGTTTTTT. The encoded protein is CASSPTGVYEKLFF. The chain joins TRBV5-1 to TRBJ1-4; 8 bases align to TRBD1. Germline V gene lookup returns CDR1 SGHRS and CDR2 YFSETQ. The CDR3 is 14 residues long. Trimming took 4 bases from V and 6 from J; bases not matched to a gene: 5.

This chain joins TRBV6-1 and TRBJ2-3; D is uncertain. The germline V gene encodes CDR1 MNHNS and CDR2 SASEGT. The V end lost 8 bases, the J end lost 5 bases, and 14 bases lay between the germline ends. The CDR3 runs 13 residues. The CDR3 DNA follows: TGTGCCAGCTCCCTTGAGACTGGAGATACGCAGTATTTT. Its protein is CASSLETGDTQYF.

The gene calls are TRBV15 and TRBJ2-5; D is ambiguous. In germline, CDR1 is LNHNV, CDR2 YYDKDF (reference sequence). CDR3 length: 14 residues. V shed 2 bases and J shed 2 bases, with 9 bases lying between them. The CDR3 is CATSRSTQQETQYF. CDR3 in DNA: TGTGCCACCAGCAGATCGACTCAACAAGAGACCCAGTACTTC.

A single count supports this clone. This rearrangement joins TRBV6-5 to TRBJ1-6; D call uncertain. Trimming took off 5 bases at V and 6 bases at J, with 11 bases between the two ends. Germline CDR1 reads MNHEY; CDR2 reads SVGAGI. The CDR3 extends over 14 amino acids. Here the CDR3 DNA reads TGTGCCAGCAGTACCAGACGGATTAATTCACCCCTCCACTTT. It specifies CASSTRRINSPLHF.

CDR3 coding DNA: TGTGCCAGCAGCTTAACCCGGGATATGAACACTGAAGCTTTCTTT. Its protein product is CASSLTRDMNTEAFF. The chain links TRBV7-9 to TRBJ1-1, with no clear D. Germline V gene data show CDR1 as SEHNR and CDR2 as FQNEAQ (reference sequence). The CDR3 has 15 residues. Trimming cost V 2 bases and J 0 bases, with 10 bases left between them.

This rearrangement joins TRBV5-4 to TRBJ2-3; D ambiguous. The CDR3 contains 12 residues. The V and J ends lost 0 bases and 4 bases respectively, with 3 bases between them. Looked up from germline, CDR1 is SGHNT and CDR2 is YYREEE (reference sequence). CDR3 region: CASSLDADTQYF. The CDR3 region has the DNA TGTGCCAGCAGCTTGGACGCAGATACGCAGTATTTT.

This chain uses TRBV5-4 with TRBJ2-7; a possible D gene is TRBD1 (6 bases). The CDR3 has 13 residues. Trimming stripped 0 bases from V and 5 bases from J, with 9 bases between. Germline assignment: CDR1 SGHNT and CDR2 YYREEE (reference sequence). CDR3 loop: CASSLDREDEQYV. In DNA form, the CDR3 reads TGTGCCAGCAGCTTGGACAGGGAAGACGAGCAGTACGTC.

The sample holds a few counts of this clone. The chain carries TRBV7-9 and TRBJ2-2; D unresolved. This CDR3 region has 13 residues. The germline gives CDR1 SEHNR, CDR2 FQNEAQ (reference sequence). With 0 bases removed from V and 5 bases from J, the gap between germline ends came to 4 bases. For the CDR3, the DNA is TGTGCCAGCAGCTTAGCGGGAACCGGGGAGCTGTTTTTT. It yields the protein CASSLAGTGELFF.

The chain carries TRBV28 and TRBJ1-2; 8 positions match TRBD1. Germline CDR1 and CDR2: MDHEN and SYDVKM. The CDR3 is 16 amino acids. J was trimmed by 8 bases and V by 6 bases; bases with no gene match: 17. In nucleotides, the CDR3 is TGTGCCAGCAGGTCATTCGGACAGGGCTTGGGAGGCGGCTACACCTTC. It is translated as CASRSFGQGLGGGYTF.

In its sample, this clone ranks as medium-sized. The CDR3 loop reads CASRIRGLFEDEQYV. CDR3 bases: TGTGCCAGCAGAATAAGGGGGCTCTTTGAGGACGAGCAGTACGTC. The chain joins TRBV6-4 to TRBJ2-7, with 7 nucleotides matching TRBD1. V shed 6 bases, J shed 5 bases, and the junction held 13 bases outside the gene matches. Per the germline V gene, CDR1 is MRHNA and CDR2 is SNTAGT. The CDR3 is 15 amino acids.

J is TRBJ2-2 and V is TRBV28, with 7 positions matching TRBD1. With 5 bases clipped from V and 0 bases from J, the junction kept 6 bases outside the gene matches. The length of the CDR3 is 16 residues. Germline loops: CDR1 MDHEN, CDR2 SYDVKM. The CDR3 loop is CASSPWTGANTGELFF. CDR3 nucleotide sequence: TGTGCCAGCAGTCCCTGGACAGGAGCGAACACCGGGGAGCTGTTTTTT. Variable domain in full (rest from reference TRBV28 and TRBJ2-2): DVKVTQSSRYLVKRTGEKVFLECVQDMDHENMFWYRQDPGLGLRLIYFSYDVKMKEKGDIPEGYSVSREKKERFSLILESASTNQTSMYLCASSPWTGANTGELFFGEGSRLTVL.